The entry below describes one T cell receptor (beta chain). The antigen remains undetermined. One base away lies a much larger clone, so this may be a sequencing read error. Without the conserved terminal phenylalanine or tryptophan, this CDR3 likely stems from a read error. Study results and limitations: Tumor Tregs overlapped most with tumor, then blood, naive CD4+ cells. Tumor memory CD4+ T cell TCR gene usage clustered with blood and lymph node memory CD4+ cells and lymph node naive CD4+ cells.

Trimming removed 3 bases at V and 0 bases at J, with 9 bases between. The CDR3 consists of 13 residues. Germline-derived CDR1 and CDR2 are DFQATT and SNEGSKA (reference sequence). Treg sorting used a CD4+CD25+CD127-/low gate. After constant-region reverse-primer amplification, full-length variable regions underwent semi-nested PCR with Nested Universal Primer A. TCRdb re-analysed the 5' RACE reads in MiXCR, keeping a single row per CDR3 protein. The table shows fewer than 55,000 distinct CDR3 sequences, with roughly a fifth occurring only once. The chain carries TRBV20-1 and TRBJ2-7, with D perhaps matching TRBD2 (6 bases). The sequencing input was Tregs sorted from a lymph node. The sequence derives from a female donor with breast cancer. This CDR3 is CSASGRDSYEQYL. The CDR3 DNA reads TGCAGTGCTAGCGGGAGAGACTCCTACGAGCAGTACCTC.